This entry lists 30 T cell receptor beta chains sequenced from one sample in a study of blood T cells in healthy people across ages (dated by TCRdb to between 2014 and 2016). The library was made by 5' RACE. The sequencer listed for this sample is Illumina HiSeq 2500. A second PCR of roughly 6 to 11 cycles was performed with a sample-barcoded 5' primer and a J-beta primer mix. The public reads were reprocessed in TCRdb via fastp at Q25 and MiXCR, keeping in-frame beta chains. Rows matching on CDR3 protein sequence are summarized as one entry with the most common DNA and genes. The sample data list hundreds of thousands of distinct CDR3 sequences, and roughly 49% of these were observed just once. Together, the top ten hold around a third of the sample. Sequences were obtained from blood. The receptors originated from a woman aged 60-70 years in good health.

The chain recombines TRBV5-1 with TRBJ2-5; 12 bases map to TRBD2. CDR3 size: 15 residues. Germline CDR1 is SGHRS and CDR2 is YFSETQ. V gave up 4 bases and J gave up 11 bases; unmatched junction bases: 12. Here the CDR3 reads CASSTRTSGAHGQYF. The CDR3 nucleotides read TGCGCCAGCAGCACTCGGACTAGCGGGGCCCACGGGCAGTACTTC.

The chain recombines TRBV6-4 with TRBJ2-1; 11 nucleotides agree with TRBD2. J was trimmed by 10 bases and V by 2 bases; bases with no gene match: 19. The CDR3 contains 19 residues. Per germline, CDR1 MRHNA and CDR2 SNTAGT. This chain's CDR3 is CASSDPRPTSGVPGNEQFF. CDR3 DNA: TGTGCCAGCAGTGACCCTCGTCCGACTAGCGGGGTCCCCGGGAACGAGCAGTTCTTC.

The rearrangement uses TRBV5-6 and TRBJ1-4, with 10 bases that match TRBD1. Germline CDR1 SGHDT, CDR2 YYEEEE. This CDR3 region has 15 residues. The V segment lost 5 bases and the J segment 8 bases; nucleotides outside the gene matches: 9. CDR3 coding DNA: TGTGCCAGCAGAAGGGGCTGGACAGGGGGGGAAAAACTGTTTTTT. Residues: CASRRGWTGGEKLFF.

This clonotype occurred a few times. The rearrangement uses TRBV27 and TRBJ2-5, with D perhaps given as TRBD1 or TRBD2 (6 bases each). The CDR3 contains 11 residues. The germline CDR1 and CDR2 sequences are MNHEY and SMNVEV (reference sequence). Trimming took off 6 bases at V and 7 bases at J, with 9 bases between the two ends. The CDR3 reads CASSRGGTQYF. CDR3 DNA: TGTGCCAGCAGCAGGGGAGGGACCCAGTACTTC.

This clonotype turned up a few times. This sequence joins TRBV27 and TRBJ1-1; 8 positions agree with TRBD1. There are 14 residues in the CDR3. V shed 6 bases, J shed 1 base, and the junction held 4 bases outside the gene matches. Germline values: CDR1 MNHEY, CDR2 SMNVEV (reference sequence). The CDR3 DNA reads TGTGCCAGCAGACCGGACAGGGCGAACACTGAAGCTTTCTTT. It translates to CASRPDRANTEAFF.

The rearrangement joins TRBV7-9 to TRBJ1-1, with D unresolved. CDR1 and CDR2 from the germline V gene are SEHNR and FQNEAQ (reference sequence). The length of the CDR3 is 13 residues. V lost 5 bases and J 3 bases, leaving 10 bases between the germline ends. This CDR3 is CASSATEHTEAFF. For the CDR3, the DNA is TGTGCCAGCAGCGCTACGGAGCACACTGAAGCTTTCTTT.

This sequence joins TRBV20-1 and TRBJ2-5; possibly TRBD2 for D (5 bases). Trimming took 3 bases from V and 5 from J, leaving 13 bases between them. The CDR3 extends over 13 amino acids. In germline, CDR1 is DFQATT, CDR2 SNEGSKA (reference sequence). As DNA, the CDR3 is TGCAGTGCTAGGGCTACTAGAGGCGAGACCCAGTACTTC. This gives the protein CSARATRGETQYF.

The chain combines TRBV6-2 or TRBV6-3 with TRBJ2-5; the match to TRBD2 covers 12 bases. Unmatched junction bases numbered 1, after V lost 4 bases and J lost 4 bases. The CDR3 totals 14 residues. CDR1 MNHEY and CDR2 SVGEGT come from the germline V gene. The DNA for the CDR3 is TGTGCCAGCAGTTGGGGACTAGCGGGAGAGACCCAGTACTTC. Its translation: CASSWGLAGETQYF.

The J gene is TRBJ2-3, the V gene TRBV29-1; D not resolved. This CDR3 spans 15 amino acids. The germline V gene has CDR1 SQVTM and CDR2 ANQGSEA. Trimming removed 6 bases at V and 2 bases at J, with 18 bases between. The CDR3 loop is CSVRLTPLFTDTQYF. In DNA, the CDR3 is TGCAGCGTCCGACTCACCCCTCTTTTCACAGATACGCAGTATTTT.

This clonotype turned up a few times. The chain combines TRBV4-3 with TRBJ2-7; the D gene could be TRBD1 or TRBD2 (6 bases each). V was clipped by 1 base and J by 3 bases, with 16 bases between them. CDR1 is LGHNA and CDR2 is YSLEER in the germline V gene. CDR3 length equals 16 residues. CDR3 coding DNA: TGCGCCAGCAGCCAAGGGTCCGGGGGCAACCGCTACGAGCAGTACTTC. It encodes CASSQGSGGNRYEQYF.

CDR3 coding DNA: TGTGCCAGCAGCCAGGGGGACAGGGGTTATTCACCCCTCCACTTT. It encodes CASSQGDRGYSPLHF. The chain uses TRBV14 and TRBJ1-6; 10 bases agree with TRBD1. The CDR3 extends over 15 amino acids. Germline trimming cut 3 bases from V and 8 bases from J; bases unmatched to any gene: 4. CDR1 SGHDN and CDR2 FVKESK come from the germline V gene.

The gene calls are TRBV4-3 and TRBJ2-5, with a tentative D call TRBD2 (5 bases). CDR3 length: 13 amino acids. Germline V gene data show CDR1 as LGHNA and CDR2 as YSLEER. Trimming removed 0 bases at V and 11 bases at J, with 13 bases between. CDR3 protein: CASSQDPISVQYF. Here the CDR3 DNA reads TGCGCCAGCAGCCAAGATCCGATTAGCGTGCAGTACTTC.

The J gene is TRBJ1-4, the V gene TRBV12-3 or TRBV12-4; D perhaps matches TRBD1 (6 bases). V was trimmed by 3 bases and J by 8 bases, leaving 19 bases between them. This CDR3 comprises 16 residues. CDR3 loop: CASSFGGRGRSEKLFF. The CDR3 DNA reads TGTGCCAGCAGTTTTGGAGGCAGGGGAAGGTCCGAAAAACTGTTTTTT.

To note about this clonotype: Mismatch with germline at one junction end may stem from a read error. The gene calls are TRBV30 and TRBJ2-7; possibly TRBD2 for D (5 bases). In germline, CDR1 is GTSNPN, CDR2 SVGIG (reference sequence). The CDR3 consists of 11 residues. Here the CDR3 reads CAGSADYEQYF. DNA of the CDR3: TGTGCCGGGAGTGCGGACTACGAGCAGTACTTC.

The sample holds a few counts of this clonotype. This chain joins TRBV7-8 and TRBJ1-5, with a possible D match to TRBD1 (5 bases). V was cut by 2 bases and J by 1 base, with 9 bases left in between. The V gene's germline CDR1 is SGHVS and CDR2 FQNEAQ. CDR3 size: 15 residues. The CDR3 coding sequence is TGTGCCAGCAGCTTATGGGGGGAGAGCAATCAGCCCCAGCATTTT. This encodes CASSLWGESNQPQHF.

The chain combines TRBV18 with TRBJ2-3; a possible D gene is TRBD1 (6 bases). V gave up 6 bases and J gave up 2 bases, with 15 bases separating them. CDR3 length equals 15 residues. Germline V gives CDR1 KGHSH, CDR2 LQKENI. The CDR3 spells CASSSGGDITDTQYF. As DNA, the CDR3 is TGTGCCAGCTCCTCGGGTGGGGACATCACAGATACGCAGTATTTT. Full variable domain (remainder filled in from reference TRBV18 and TRBJ2-3): NAGVMQNPRHLVRRRGQEARLRCSPMKGHSHVYWYRQLPEEGLKFMVYLQKENIIDESGMPKERFSAEFPKEGPSILRIQQVVRGDSAAYFCASSSGGDITDTQYFGPGTRLTVL.

The chain links TRBV20-1 to TRBJ2-5; D possibly corresponds to TRBD2 (6 bases). Germline V gives CDR1 DFQATT, CDR2 SNEGSKA (reference sequence). V was trimmed by 3 bases and J by 5 bases, leaving 13 bases between them. The CDR3 contains 13 residues. The CDR3 loop reads CSARTPGEETQYF. For the CDR3, the DNA is TGCAGTGCTAGGACCCCGGGGGAGGAGACCCAGTACTTC.

This sequence joins TRBV15 and TRBJ2-7, with D perhaps TRBD1 (6 bases). From germline, CDR1 is LNHNV and CDR2 YYDKDF (reference sequence). The CDR3 is made up of 17 amino acids. V was shortened by 1 base and J by 4 bases, with 20 bases between the two germline ends. The CDR3 bases are TGTGCCACCAGCAGAGGTCCTTCGGGGACACCGGGTTACGAGCAGTACTTC. Protein sequence: CATSRGPSGTPGYEQYF. The full variable domain, rest sourced from reference TRBV15 and TRBJ2-7, is DAMVIQNPRYQVTQFGKPVTLSCSQTLNHNVMYWYQQKSSQAPKLLFHYYDKDFNNEADTPDNFQSRRPNTSFCFLDIRSPGLGDTAMYLCATSRGPSGTPGYEQYFGPGTRLTVT.

The chain couples TRBV5-1 to TRBJ2-4; D may be TRBD1 or TRBD2 (5 bases each). The germline V gene encodes CDR1 SGHRS and CDR2 YFSETQ. Trimming removed 5 bases from V and 3 bases from J, with 12 bases in between. This CDR3 region has 14 residues. CDR3 protein: CASRKTEGKNIQYF. The CDR3 coding sequence is TGCGCCAGCAGGAAGACAGAGGGCAAAAACATTCAGTACTTC.

The V gene is TRBV20-1, the J gene TRBJ2-1; TRBD1 or TRBD2 may be the D gene (5 bases each). In germline, CDR1 is DFQATT, CDR2 SNEGSKA (reference sequence). Trimming shortened V by 3 bases and J by 10 bases, and 16 bases separated the two germline ends. The CDR3 has 13 amino acids. The CDR3 DNA follows: TGCAGTGCTAGCCCGGGGCACTCCTACGAGCAGTTCTTC. Its translation is CSASPGHSYEQFF.

V and J are TRBV6-1 and TRBJ1-6; D is perhaps TRBD1 (6 bases). In germline, CDR1 is MNHNS, CDR2 SASEGT. The CDR3 spans 14 residues. Trimming left V 7 bases short and J 3 bases short, with 10 bases between. The CDR3: CASIMDSYNSPLHF. The CDR3 region has the DNA TGTGCCAGCATCATGGACAGCTATAATTCACCCCTCCACTTT.

A note on this clonotype: This may stem from a read error, because a much larger clone lies one nucleotide away. The V call is TRBV2, the J call TRBJ2-1; the D gene could be TRBD1 or TRBD2 (5 bases each). The germline V gene encodes CDR1 SNHLY and CDR2 FYNNEI. Trimming removed 3 bases at V and 6 bases at J, with 18 bases between. This CDR3 spans 16 amino acids. This chain's CDR3 is CASSDMGVAGVNEQFF. CDR3 coding DNA: TGTGCCAGCAGTGATATGGGGGTAGCAGGAGTCAATGAGCAGTTCTTC.

The rearrangement uses TRBV24-1 and TRBJ2-6, with D possibly being TRBD1 (6 bases). V lost 3 bases to trimming and J lost 1 base, with 6 bases between them. CDR1 is KGHDR and CDR2 is SFDVKD in the germline V gene. The CDR3 length is 15 residues. In DNA form, the CDR3 reads TGTGCCACCAGTGATACAGGGTCTGGGGCCAACGTCCTGACTTTC. Protein product: CATSDTGSGANVLTF.

This clonotype was counted many times. The chain has TRBV29-1 and TRBJ1-2; D gene uncertain. This CDR3 is built from 13 residues. Germline values: CDR1 SQVTM, CDR2 ANQGSEA. Trimming pared 2 bases from V and 4 bases from J, leaving 11 bases between. CDR3 in DNA: TGCAGCGTTGAATTTCAACTGGGCTATGGCTACACCTTC. Protein product: CSVEFQLGYGYTF.

J is TRBJ2-5 and V is TRBV12-3 or TRBV12-4; 7 nucleotides agree with TRBD1. The ends lost 7 bases at V and 11 bases at J; junction bases unmatched: 22. The CDR3 contains 16 residues. In DNA, the CDR3 is TGTGCCAGCACTTCCCCCGGGACAGAGGATAGAAGTGAGCAGTACTTC. Its translation is CASTSPGTEDRSEQYF.

This chain uses TRBV6-2 or TRBV6-3 with TRBJ2-3, with D possibly being TRBD2 (6 bases). CDR3 length: 15 residues. V was clipped by 4 bases and J by 9 bases, with 20 bases between them. Germline CDR1 MNHEY, CDR2 SVGEGT. The CDR3 DNA follows: TGTGCCAGCAGTTCCGTGGCGGGGTCCATGAGCACGCAGTATTTT. This gives the protein CASSSVAGSMSTQYF.

V is TRBV5-1 and J is TRBJ2-7, with TRBD2 as a possible D gene (6 bases). This CDR3 region has 14 residues. Germline V CDR1 and CDR2: SGHRS, YFSETQ. Trimming shortened V by 3 bases and J by 5 bases, and 15 bases separated the two germline ends. In DNA, the CDR3 is TGCGCCAGCAGCTCCCAGACTAGAGTCGACGAGCAGTACTTC. Its protein is CASSSQTRVDEQYF. Supplemented by reference TRBV5-1 and TRBJ2-7, the full variable domain reads KAGVTQTPRYLIKTRGQQVTLSCSPISGHRSVSWYQQTPGQGLQFLFEYFSETQRNKGNFPGRFSGRQFSNSRSEMNVSTLELGDSALYLCASSSQTRVDEQYFGPGTRLTVT.

This clonotype has more than one count but fewer than ten. The chain carries TRBV18 and TRBJ2-5; D could derive from TRBD1 or TRBD2 (5 bases each). CDR1 KGHSH and CDR2 LQKENI come from the germline V gene. The V and J ends lost 8 bases and 1 base respectively, with 11 bases between them. The CDR3 contains 13 residues. The CDR3 sequence: CASTIGTQETQYF. The CDR3 region has the DNA TGTGCCAGCACTATCGGGACCCAAGAGACCCAGTACTTC. The full variable domain, completed using reference TRBV18 and TRBJ2-5, is NAGVMQNPRHLVRRRGQEARLRCSPMKGHSHVYWYRQLPEEGLKFMVYLQKENIIDESGMPKERFSAEFPKEGPSILRIQQVVRGDSAAYFCASTIGTQETQYFGPGTRLLVL.

The chain combines TRBV12-3 or TRBV12-4 with TRBJ2-7, with a tentative D call TRBD2 (6 bases). CDR3 length: 15 amino acids. Trimming stripped 7 bases from V and 5 bases from J, with 21 bases between. CDR3 DNA: TGTGCCAGCACCCTGACTAGTTTGGGTGTGGACGAGCAGTACTTC. This gives the protein CASTLTSLGVDEQYF.

The CDR3 DNA is TGTGCCAGCAGTTACTCCCAGGGTAGCAATGAAAAACTGTTTTTT. It yields the protein CASSYSQGSNEKLFF. This rearrangement joins TRBV6-5 to TRBJ1-4, with TRBD1 as a possible D gene (5 bases). The CDR3 is made up of 15 amino acids. V shed 0 bases and J shed 5 bases, with 10 bases lying between them. Germline CDR1 is MNHEY and CDR2 is SVGAGI.